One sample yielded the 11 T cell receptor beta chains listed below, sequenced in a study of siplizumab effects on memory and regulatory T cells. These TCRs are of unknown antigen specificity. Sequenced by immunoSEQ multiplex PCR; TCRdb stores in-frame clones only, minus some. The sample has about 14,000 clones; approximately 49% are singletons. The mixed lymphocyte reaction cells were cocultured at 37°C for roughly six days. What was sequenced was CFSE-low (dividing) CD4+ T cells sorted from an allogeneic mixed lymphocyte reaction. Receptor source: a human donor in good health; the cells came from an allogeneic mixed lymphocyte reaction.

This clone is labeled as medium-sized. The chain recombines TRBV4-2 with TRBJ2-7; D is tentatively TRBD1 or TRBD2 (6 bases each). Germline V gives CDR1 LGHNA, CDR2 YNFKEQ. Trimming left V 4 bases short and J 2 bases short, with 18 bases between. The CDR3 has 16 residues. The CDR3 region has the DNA TGTGCCAGCAGCCTGAACCACAGGGACTCCGCCTACGAGCAGTACTTC. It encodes CASSLNHRDSAYEQYF.

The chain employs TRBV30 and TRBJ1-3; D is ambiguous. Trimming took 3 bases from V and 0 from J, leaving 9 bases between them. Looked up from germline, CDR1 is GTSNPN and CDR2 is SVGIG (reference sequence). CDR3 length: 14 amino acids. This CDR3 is CAWRAGFSGNTIYF. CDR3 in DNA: TGTGCCTGGAGAGCCGGGTTCTCTGGAAACACCATATATTTT.

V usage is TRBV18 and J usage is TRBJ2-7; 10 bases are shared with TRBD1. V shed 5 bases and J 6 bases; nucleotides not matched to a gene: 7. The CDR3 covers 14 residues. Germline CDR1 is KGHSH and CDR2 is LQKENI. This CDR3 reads CASSIGTGDREQYF. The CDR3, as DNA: TGTGCCAGCTCAATAGGGACAGGGGACCGCGAGCAGTACTTC.

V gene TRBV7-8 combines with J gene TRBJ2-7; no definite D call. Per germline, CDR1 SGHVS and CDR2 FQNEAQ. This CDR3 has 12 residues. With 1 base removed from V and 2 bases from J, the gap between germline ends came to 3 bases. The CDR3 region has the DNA TGTGCCAGCAGCTTAGGAACCTACGAGCAGTACTTC. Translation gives CASSLGTYEQYF.

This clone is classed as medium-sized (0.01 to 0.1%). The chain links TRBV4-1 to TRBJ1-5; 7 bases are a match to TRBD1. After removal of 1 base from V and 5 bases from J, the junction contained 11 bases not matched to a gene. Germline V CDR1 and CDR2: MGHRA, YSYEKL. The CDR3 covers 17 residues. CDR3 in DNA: TGCGCCAGCAGCCAAGTTTTGGCGGCACAGGGGTATCAGCCCCAGCATTTT. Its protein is CASSQVLAAQGYQPQHF.

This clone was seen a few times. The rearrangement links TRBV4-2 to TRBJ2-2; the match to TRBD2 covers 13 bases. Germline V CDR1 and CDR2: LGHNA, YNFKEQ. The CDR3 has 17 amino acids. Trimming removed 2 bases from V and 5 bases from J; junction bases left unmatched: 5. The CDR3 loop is CASSQRRTSGRTGELFF. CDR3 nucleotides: TGTGCCAGCAGCCAACGTCGGACTAGCGGGAGAACCGGGGAGCTGTTTTTT.

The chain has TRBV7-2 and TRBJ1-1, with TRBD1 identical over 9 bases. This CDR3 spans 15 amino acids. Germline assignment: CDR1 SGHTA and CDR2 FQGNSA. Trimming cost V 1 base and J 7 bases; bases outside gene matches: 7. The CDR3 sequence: CASSLGGQGTREAFF. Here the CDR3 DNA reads TGTGCCAGCAGCTTAGGGGGACAGGGTACCCGTGAAGCTTTCTTT.

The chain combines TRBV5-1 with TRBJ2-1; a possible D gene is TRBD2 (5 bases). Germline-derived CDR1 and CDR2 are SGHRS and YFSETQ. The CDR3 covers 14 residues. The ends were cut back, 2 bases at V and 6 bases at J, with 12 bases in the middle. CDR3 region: CASSFFSALNEQFF. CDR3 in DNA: TGCGCCAGCAGCTTTTTTAGCGCACTCAATGAGCAGTTCTTC.

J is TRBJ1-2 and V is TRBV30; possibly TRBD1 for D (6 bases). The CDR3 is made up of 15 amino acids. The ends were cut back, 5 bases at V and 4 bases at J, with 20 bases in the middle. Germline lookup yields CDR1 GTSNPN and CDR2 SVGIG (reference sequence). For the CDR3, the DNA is TGTGCCTGGGGCCGACTCAGGGGTGATGGCTATGGCTACACCTTC. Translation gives CAWGRLRGDGYGYTF.

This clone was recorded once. The CDR3 DNA reads as TGTGCCAGCAGCCCACAGGGGGCGGGGGGCTACACCTTC. This codes for CASSPQGAGGYTF. This sequence joins TRBV6-5 and TRBJ1-2; 9 bases agree with TRBD1. The CDR3 has 13 amino acids. The junction had 7 bases not matched to a gene; V was cut back by 6 bases and J by 8 bases. Germline values: CDR1 MNHEY, CDR2 SVGAGI.

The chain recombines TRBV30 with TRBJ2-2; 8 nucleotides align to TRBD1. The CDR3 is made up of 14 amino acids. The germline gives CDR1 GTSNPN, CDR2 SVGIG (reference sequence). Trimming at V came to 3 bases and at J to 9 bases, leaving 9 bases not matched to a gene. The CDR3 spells CAWRRDRSGRELFF. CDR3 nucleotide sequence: TGTGCCTGGAGGAGGGACAGGTCCGGGCGGGAGCTGTTTTTT.